What follows is one T cell receptor beta chain and its context. The sample belongs to a study of T cells in tumors after PD-1 blockade. The overall study: Either cemiplimab 350 mg every 2 weeks or pembrolizumab 200 mg every 3 weeks was given.

The length of the CDR3 is 14 residues. Trimming took off 3 bases at V and 5 bases at J, with 13 bases between the two ends. Germline CDR1 and CDR2: LNHDA and SQIVND (reference sequence). Template: tumor biopsy or peripheral blood genomic DNA, roughly 550-6,004 ng per sample. Only in-frame clones appear in the TCRdb table, and some are missing; sequencing was by immunoSEQ multiplex PCR. Here the sample spans approximately 63,000 clones, 74% being singletons. Sequenced here: PBMCs, sampled after anti-PD-1 treatment. The chain carries TRBV19 and TRBJ1-1; D is unclear. The source is a human donor with basal cell carcinoma. The CDR3 region is CASSIWTLGTEAFF. The CDR3, as DNA: TGTGCCAGTAGTATTTGGACGCTGGGGACTGAAGCTTTCTTT.